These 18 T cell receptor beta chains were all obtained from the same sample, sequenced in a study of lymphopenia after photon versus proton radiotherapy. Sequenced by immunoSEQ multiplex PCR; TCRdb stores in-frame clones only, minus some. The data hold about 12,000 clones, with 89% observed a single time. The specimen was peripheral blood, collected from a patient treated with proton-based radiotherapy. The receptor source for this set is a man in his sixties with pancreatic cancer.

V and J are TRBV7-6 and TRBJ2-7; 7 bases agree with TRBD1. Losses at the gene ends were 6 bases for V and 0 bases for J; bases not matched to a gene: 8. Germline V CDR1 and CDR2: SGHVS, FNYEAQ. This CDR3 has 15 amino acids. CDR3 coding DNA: TGTGCCAGCAGTTTTGGACAGGACCGCTCCTACGAGCAGTACTTC. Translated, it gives CASSFGQDRSYEQYF.

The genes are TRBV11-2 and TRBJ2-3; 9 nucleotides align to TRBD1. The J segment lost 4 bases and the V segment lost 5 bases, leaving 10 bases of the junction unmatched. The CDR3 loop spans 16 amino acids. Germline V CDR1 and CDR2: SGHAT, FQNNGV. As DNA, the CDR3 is TGTGCCAGCAGCCAAGGGACAGGGCTCGGGGCAGATACGCAGTATTTT. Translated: CASSQGTGLGADTQYF.

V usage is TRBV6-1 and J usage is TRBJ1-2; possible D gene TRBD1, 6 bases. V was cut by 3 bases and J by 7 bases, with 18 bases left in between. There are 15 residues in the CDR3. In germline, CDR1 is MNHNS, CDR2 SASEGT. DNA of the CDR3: TGTGCCAGCAGTGAGATGCAGAGAAGGGGGACTGGCTACACCTTC. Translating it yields CASSEMQRRGTGYTF.

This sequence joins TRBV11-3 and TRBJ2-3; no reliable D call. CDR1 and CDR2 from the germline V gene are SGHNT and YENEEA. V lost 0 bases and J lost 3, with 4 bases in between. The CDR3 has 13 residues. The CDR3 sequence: CASSLDPTDTQYF. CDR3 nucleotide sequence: TGTGCCAGCAGCTTAGATCCTACAGATACGCAGTATTTT.

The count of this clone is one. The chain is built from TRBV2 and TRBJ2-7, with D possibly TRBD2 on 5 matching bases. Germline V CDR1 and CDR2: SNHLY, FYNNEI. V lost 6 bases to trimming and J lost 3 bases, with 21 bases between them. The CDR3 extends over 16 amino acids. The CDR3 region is CASRHKGGLRDYEQYF. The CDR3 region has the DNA TGTGCCAGCAGACACAAGGGCGGTCTCCGGGACTACGAGCAGTACTTC.

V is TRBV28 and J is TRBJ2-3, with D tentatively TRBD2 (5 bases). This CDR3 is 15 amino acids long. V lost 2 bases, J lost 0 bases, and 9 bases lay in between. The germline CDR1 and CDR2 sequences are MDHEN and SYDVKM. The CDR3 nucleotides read TGTGCCAGCAGTTTAGTGGCGGGCAGCACAGATACGCAGTATTTT. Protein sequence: CASSLVAGSTDTQYF.

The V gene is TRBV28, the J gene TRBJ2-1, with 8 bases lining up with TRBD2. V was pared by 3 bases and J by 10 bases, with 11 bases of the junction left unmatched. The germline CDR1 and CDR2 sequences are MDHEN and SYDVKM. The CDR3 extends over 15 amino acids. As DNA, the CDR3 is TGTGCCAGCAGTTTCTCCGGGACTAGGTCTGGGGAGCAGTTCTTC. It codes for CASSFSGTRSGEQFF.

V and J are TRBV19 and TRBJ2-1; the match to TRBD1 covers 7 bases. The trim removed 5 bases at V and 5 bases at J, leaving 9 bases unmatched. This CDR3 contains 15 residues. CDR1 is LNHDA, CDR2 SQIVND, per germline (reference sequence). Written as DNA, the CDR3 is TGTGCCAGTAGTTCCGACAGGGACCGAGACAATGAGCAGTTCTTC. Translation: CASSSDRDRDNEQFF.

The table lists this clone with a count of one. CDR3 nucleotide sequence: TGTGCCAGCAGCTTAACGGTAGCGGGTCTTTACAATGAGCAGTTCTTC. As protein: CASSLTVAGLYNEQFF. The chain links TRBV7-8 to TRBJ2-1, with 7 positions matching TRBD2. Germline values: CDR1 SGHVS, CDR2 FQNEAQ. V lost 2 bases, J lost 4 bases, and 8 bases stayed unmatched. The CDR3 has 16 amino acids.

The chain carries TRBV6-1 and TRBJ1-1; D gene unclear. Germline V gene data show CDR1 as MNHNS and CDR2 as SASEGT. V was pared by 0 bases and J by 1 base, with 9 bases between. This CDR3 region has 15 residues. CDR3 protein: CASSEAHLGNTEAFF. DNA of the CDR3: TGTGCCAGCAGTGAAGCGCATCTAGGGAACACTGAAGCTTTCTTT.

The CDR3 loop is CASSQGAQAYEQYF. CDR3 coding DNA: TGCGCCAGCAGCCAAGGAGCGCAAGCCTACGAGCAGTACTTC. The chain uses TRBV4-1 and TRBJ2-7; D is unresolved. The germline CDR1 and CDR2 sequences are MGHRA and YSYEKL. This CDR3 region has 14 residues. Trimming took off 1 base at V and 2 bases at J, with 9 bases between the two ends.

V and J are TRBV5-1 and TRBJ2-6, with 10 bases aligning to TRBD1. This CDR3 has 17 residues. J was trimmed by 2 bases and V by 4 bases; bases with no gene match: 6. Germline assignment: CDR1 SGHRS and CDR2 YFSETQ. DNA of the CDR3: TGCGCCAGCAGCGCAGGGACAGGGGCGACTGGGGCCAACGTCCTGACTTTC. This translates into CASSAGTGATGANVLTF.

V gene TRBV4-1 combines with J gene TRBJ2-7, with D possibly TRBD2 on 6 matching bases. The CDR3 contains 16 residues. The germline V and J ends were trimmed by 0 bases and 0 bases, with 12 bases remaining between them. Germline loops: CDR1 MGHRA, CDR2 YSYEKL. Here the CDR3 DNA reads TGCGCCAGCAGCCAAGAGCTAGCGCTAAGCTCCTACGAGCAGTACTTC. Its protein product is CASSQELALSSYEQYF.

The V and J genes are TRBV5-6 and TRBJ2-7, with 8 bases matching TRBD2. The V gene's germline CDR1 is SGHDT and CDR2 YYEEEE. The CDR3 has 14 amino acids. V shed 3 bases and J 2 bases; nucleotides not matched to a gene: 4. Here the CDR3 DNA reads TGTGCCAGCAGCTGGAGCGGGGGTACCTACGAGCAGTACTTC. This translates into CASSWSGGTYEQYF.

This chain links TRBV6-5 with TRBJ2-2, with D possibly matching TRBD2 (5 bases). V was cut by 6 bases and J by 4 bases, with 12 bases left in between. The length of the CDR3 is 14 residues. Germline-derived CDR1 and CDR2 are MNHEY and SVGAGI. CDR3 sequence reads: CASRLGVSTGELFF. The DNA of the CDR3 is TGTGCCAGCAGACTGGGAGTATCCACCGGGGAGCTGTTTTTT.

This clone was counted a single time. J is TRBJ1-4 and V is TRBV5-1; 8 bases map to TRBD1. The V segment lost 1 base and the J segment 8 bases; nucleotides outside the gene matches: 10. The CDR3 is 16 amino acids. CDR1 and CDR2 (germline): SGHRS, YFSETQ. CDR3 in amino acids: CASSLNGQGGGEKLFF. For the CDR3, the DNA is TGCGCCAGCAGCTTGAACGGACAGGGCGGAGGAGAAAAACTGTTTTTT.

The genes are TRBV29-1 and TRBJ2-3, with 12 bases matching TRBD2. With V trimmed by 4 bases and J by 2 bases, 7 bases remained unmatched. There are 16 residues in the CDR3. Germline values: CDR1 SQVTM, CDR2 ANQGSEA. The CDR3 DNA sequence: TGCAGCGTTGTTGAGACTAGCGGGGGAACCACAGATACGCAGTATTTT. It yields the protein CSVVETSGGTTDTQYF.

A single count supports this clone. This CDR3 reads CATKEDGRGPKMEQFF. For the CDR3, the DNA is TGTGCCACCAAAGAGGATGGGCGCGGCCCTAAGATGGAGCAGTTCTTC. The rearrangement joins TRBV28 to TRBJ2-1; D call uncertain. Trimming shortened V by 10 bases and J by 10 bases, and 29 bases separated the two germline ends. This CDR3 is built from 16 residues. Germline-derived CDR1 and CDR2 are MDHEN and SYDVKM. The full variable domain, with the rest looked up from reference TRBV28 and TRBJ2-1, is DVKVTQSSRYLVKRTGEKVFLECVQDMDHENMFWYRQDPGLGLRLIYFSYDVKMKEKGDIPEGYSVSREKKERFSLILESASTNQTSMYLCATKEDGRGPKMEQFFGPGTRLTVL.